This T cell receptor (beta chain) emerged from a study of T cell responses to AZD1222 COVID-19 vaccine. Study-level results: Sampling that yielded the repertoires occurred only after the peak T cell response. With dominance at 160-218 and 743-854, vaccine-associated CD4 TCRs spanned spike. The donors showed a predominance of white British ancestry and of females, with possible underestimation of clonal diversity.

TCRdb's copy holds only in-frame clones and misses some; the assay was immunoSEQ multiplex PCR. The data show 150,000 to 200,000 clones, 88% seen once. Trimming took 4 bases from V and 6 from J; bases not matched to a gene: 11. CDR1 and CDR2 from the germline V gene are GTSNPN and SVGIG (reference sequence). The CDR3 is 14 residues long. This clone was detected many times. Its target is unknown. The TCR comes from an adult in good health. The J gene is TRBJ2-5, the V gene TRBV30, with 7 bases fitting TRBD2. The sample here was peripheral blood, taken on day 0 of AZD1222 vaccination. The CDR3 DNA follows: TGTGCCTGGACGGGGGACTACCCGGCCAAGACCCAGTACTTC. It is translated as CAWTGDYPAKTQYF. Based on the CDR3 plus reference TRBV30 and TRBJ2-5, the full variable domain is SQTIHQWPATLVQPVGSPLSLECTVEGTSNPNLYWYRQAAGRGLQLLFYSVGIGQISSEVPQNLSASRPQDRQFILSSKKLLLSDSGFYLCAWTGDYPAKTQYFGPGTRLLVL.